Listed below are T cell receptor beta chains from one sample, sequenced in a study of CD8+ T cells in alopecia areata. Generated by immunoSEQ multiplex PCR, the TCRdb table keeps only in-frame clones and is missing some. This table holds approximately 42,000 clones, roughly two thirds found once. The specimen was CD8+ T cells sorted from blood, collected at week 4, from a patient treated with tofacitinib. These receptors came from a human donor with alopecia areata. The conserved cysteine and the conserved F or W are not part of the CDR3 here.

j_call	v_call	cdr3_aa
TRBJ1-1	TRBV2	ASIQNTEAF
TRBJ1-2	TRBV9	ASNPGTASDYGYT
TRBJ2-7	TRBV7-9	ASSPDYEQY
TRBJ1-5	TRBV5-6	ASSLGSQPQH
TRBJ2-3	TRBV7-9	ASSLEGDTQY
TRBJ2-7	TRBV5-6	ASSGRDTVPYEQY
TRBJ2-7	TRBV4-2	ASGVSEQY
TRBJ2-5	TRBV29-1	SVIVGATQY
TRBJ2-5	TRBV29-1	SVAGSGGLETQY
TRBJ1-2	TRBV29-1	SVVEGGKYYGYT
TRBJ2-7	TRBV13	ASSKFVLAGDRNSYEQY
TRBJ2-1	TRBV25-1	ASSESNNEQF
TRBJ2-2	TRBV27	ASSQTGTANTGELF
TRBJ2-1	TRBV5-1	ASSFSLGNEQF
TRBJ1-1	TRBV27	ASSETGVGTEAF
TRBJ2-6	TRBV29-1	SAILAGGPGGNVLT
TRBJ2-5	TRBV7-9	ASSPPGQYQETQY
TRBJ2-7	TRBV7-2	ATRDGWNEQY
TRBJ2-7	TRBV27	ASSPFGEVTYEQY
TRBJ2-1	TRBV27	ASSPSSGQLYNEQF
TRBJ1-5	TRBV6-6	ASSSVAVRINQPQH
TRBJ2-2	TRBV5-6	ASSLGQNTGELF
TRBJ2-7	TRBV29-1	SVIKDGSYEQY
TRBJ2-2	TRBV29-1	SVVGGTGELF
TRBJ1-6	TRBV29-1	SVQTDNSYNSPLH
TRBJ2-1	TRBV9	ASSGIDRGEQF
TRBJ1-1	TRBV6-5	ASSSQGSGTEAF
TRBJ2-7	TRBV7-9	ASSRPDRPYEQY
TRBJ1-1	TRBV19	ASSDPWGPEAF
TRBJ2-6	TRBV28	ASSLDVGTGGALGANVLT
TRBJ2-1	TRBV9	ASKETGVEGDEQF
TRBJ2-3	TRBV6-1	ASSGDSTDTQY
TRBJ2-1	TRBV4-1	ASSHSYNEQF
TRBJ2-7	TRBV7-9	ASSLANGAHEQY
TRBJ1-2	TRBV29-1	SVTGGPDGYT
TRBJ1-4	TRBV7-2	ASSLELGEKLF
TRBJ1-1	TRBV29-1	SAMTGVDTEAF
TRBJ1-1	TRBV7-8	ASSLLRHGDEAF